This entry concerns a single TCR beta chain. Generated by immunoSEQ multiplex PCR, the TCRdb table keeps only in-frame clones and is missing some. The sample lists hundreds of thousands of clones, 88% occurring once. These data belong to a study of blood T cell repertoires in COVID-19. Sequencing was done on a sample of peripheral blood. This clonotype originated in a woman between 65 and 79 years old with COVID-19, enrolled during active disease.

CDR3 sequence reads: CASSYGTGFYNSPLHF. The CDR3 DNA sequence: TGTGCCAGCAGCTACGGGACAGGGTTCTATAATTCACCCCTCCACTTT. The chain carries TRBV4-2 and TRBJ1-6, with 9 bases that match TRBD1. This CDR3 region has 16 residues. CDR1 is LGHNA and CDR2 is YNFKEQ in the germline V gene. V shed 5 bases, J shed 3 bases, and the junction held 5 bases outside the gene matches.